The 24 T cell receptor beta chains in this list originate from one sample, sequenced in a study of control samples from healthy donors and cancer patients. Sequenced by immunoSEQ multiplex PCR; TCRdb stores in-frame clones only, minus some. Seen here are about 120,000 clones, approximately 89% observed once, and the top ten hold 2.9%. Sequenced sample: blood. These receptors came from a man aged 60 to 75 in good health.

This rearrangement joins TRBV5-1 to TRBJ2-3, with a weak D call TRBD1 (5 bases). Germline V lookup: CDR1 SGHRS, CDR2 YFSETQ. This CDR3 is built from 15 residues. V dropped 7 bases and J dropped 6 bases, with 21 bases sitting between them. The CDR3 coding sequence is TGCGCCAGCTACCTCTCGGACATCCGGTCGGATACGCAGTATTTT. Residues: CASYLSDIRSDTQYF.

The chain couples TRBV28 to TRBJ1-6, with no clear D. This CDR3 comprises 16 residues. V was cut by 2 bases and J by 0 bases, with 8 bases left in between. The V gene's germline CDR1 is MDHEN and CDR2 SYDVKM. CDR3 nucleotides: TGTGCCAGCAGTTTAGCCAGCAGCTCCTATAATTCACCCCTCCACTTT. This gives the protein CASSLASSSYNSPLHF.

The V call is TRBV28, the J call TRBJ1-3; 8 bases line up with TRBD1. V lost 1 base to trimming and J lost 3 bases; unmatched junction nucleotides: 5. The CDR3 spans 16 residues. From germline, CDR1 is MDHEN and CDR2 SYDVKM. The DNA for the CDR3 is TGTGCCAGCAGTTTATTGCAGGGGGCGGTTGGAAACACCATATATTTT. It specifies CASSLLQGAVGNTIYF.

The genes are TRBV6-5 and TRBJ1-5, with 7 positions matching TRBD1. V lost 7 bases, J lost 3 bases, and 9 bases stayed unmatched. The germline V gene has CDR1 MNHEY and CDR2 SVGAGI. The CDR3 extends over 15 amino acids. The CDR3 sequence is CASTPGQQFNQPQHF. In DNA, the CDR3 is TGTGCCAGCACTCCGGGACAGCAATTCAATCAGCCCCAGCATTTT.

The chain combines TRBV5-6 with TRBJ2-3; TRBD2 matches at 7 bases. Germline CDR1 SGHDT, CDR2 YYEEEE. The length of the CDR3 is 15 residues. Losses at the gene ends were 1 base for V and 2 bases for J; bases not matched to a gene: 4. The CDR3 loop reads CASSLLLAATDTQYF. The CDR3 DNA reads as TGTGCCAGCAGCTTGTTGCTAGCGGCCACAGATACGCAGTATTTT.

The V and J genes are TRBV7-2 and TRBJ1-4; a weak D match, TRBD1 (6 bases). Germline-derived CDR1 and CDR2 are SGHTA and FQGNSA. The V end was cut by 2 bases, the J end by 5 bases, with 9 bases between. The CDR3 covers 14 residues. The chain's CDR3 is CASSLMGGNEKLFF. The DNA for the CDR3 is TGTGCCAGCAGCTTAATGGGGGGCAATGAAAAACTGTTTTTT.

The chain carries TRBV5-6 and TRBJ2-5; D not resolved. Germline V gene data show CDR1 as SGHDT and CDR2 as YYEEEE. Trimming shortened V by 0 bases and J by 3 bases, and 9 bases separated the two germline ends. The CDR3 runs 14 residues. The CDR3 coding sequence is TGTGCCAGCAGCTTGGTCGGGTTGGAAGAGACCCAGTACTTC. It encodes CASSLVGLEETQYF.

The rearrangement joins TRBV19 to TRBJ1-2; no definite D call. CDR3 size: 16 residues. V was shortened by 0 bases and J by 5 bases, with 16 bases between the two germline ends. Germline lookup yields CDR1 LNHDA and CDR2 SQIVND (reference sequence). As DNA, the CDR3 is TGTGCCAGTAGTATAGATGTGAAGGAGGTATGGTATGGCTACACCTTC. Amino acids: CASSIDVKEVWYGYTF. The whole variable domain, remainder taken from reference TRBV19 and TRBJ1-2, is DGGITQSPKYLFRKEGQNVTLSCEQNLNHDAMYWYRQDPGQGLRLIYYSQIVNDFQKGDIAEGYSVSREKKESFPLTVTSAQKNPTAFYLCASSIDVKEVWYGYTFGSGTRLTVV.

The chain employs TRBV3-1 (or the pseudogene TRBV3-2) and TRBJ1-1; 7 nucleotides agree with TRBD1. CDR3 size: 15 residues. From germline, CDR1 is LGHDT and CDR2 YNNKEL (reference sequence). Germline trimming cut 3 bases from V and 8 bases from J; bases unmatched to any gene: 12. The CDR3 DNA sequence: TGTGCCAGCAGCCATCAAGGGGGCAGGCCAGCGGAAGCTTTCTTT. This translates into CASSHQGGRPAEAFF.

The chain links TRBV7-9 to TRBJ2-3; no definite D call. With 3 bases removed from V and 5 bases from J, the gap between germline ends came to 6 bases. CDR3 length: 12 amino acids. CDR1 SEHNR and CDR2 FQNEAQ come from the germline V gene (reference sequence). The CDR3 loop reads CASSLMLDTQYF. CDR3 coding DNA: TGTGCCAGCAGCTTGATGTTAGATACGCAGTATTTT.

CDR3 loop: CASSLDSGSLYNEQFF. CDR3 DNA sequence: TGTGCCAGCAGCTTAGACTCAGGATCGCTCTACAATGAGCAGTTCTTC. The chain carries TRBV7-9 and TRBJ2-1, with D unclear. Germline V gives CDR1 SEHNR, CDR2 FQNEAQ (reference sequence). The CDR3 has 16 residues. V dropped 1 base and J dropped 3 bases, with 13 bases sitting between them.

The V call is TRBV19, the J call TRBJ2-2; either TRBD1 or TRBD2 may supply D (5 bases each). The length of the CDR3 is 11 residues. Per germline, CDR1 LNHDA and CDR2 SQIVND (reference sequence). The V end was cut by 8 bases, the J end by 7 bases, with 8 bases between. The CDR3 DNA is TGTGCCAGTGGGGACCTCGGGGAGCTGTTTTTT. Translated, it gives CASGDLGELFF.

The chain employs TRBV5-1 and TRBJ1-3, with D possibly being TRBD1 (6 bases). The CDR3 spans 16 residues. CDR1 is SGHRS, CDR2 YFSETQ, per germline. Trimming stripped 0 bases from V and 0 bases from J, with 10 bases between. In DNA, the CDR3 is TGCGCCAGCAGCTTGGGGAGGGGGAACTCTGGAAACACCATATATTTT. It translates to CASSLGRGNSGNTIYF.

In this sample, this clone turned up a few times. The chain joins TRBV7-2 to TRBJ1-2; a possible D gene is TRBD1 (5 bases). Germline CDR1 and CDR2: SGHTA and FQGNSA. This CDR3 region has 14 residues. Trimming took off 10 bases at V and 2 bases at J, with 17 bases between the two ends. DNA of the CDR3: TGTGCCACCGCGGGGGGTTCCAACAACTATGGCTACACCTTC. As protein: CATAGGSNNYGYTF.

This chain links TRBV5-6 with TRBJ1-1; 7 positions agree with TRBD1. The CDR3 covers 14 residues. CDR1 and CDR2 (germline): SGHDT, YYEEEE. With 2 bases clipped from V and 6 bases from J, the junction kept 7 bases outside the gene matches. CDR3 nucleotides: TGTGCCAGCAGCTTCGACAGGGTATCTGCTGAAGCTTTCTTT. This encodes CASSFDRVSAEAFF.

This chain connects TRBV19 to TRBJ2-7; 10 bases match TRBD1. Germline V gives CDR1 LNHDA, CDR2 SQIVND (reference sequence). Trimming removed 10 bases from V and 6 bases from J; junction bases left unmatched: 9. This CDR3 has 13 residues. CDR3 region: CATGTGAGREQYF. CDR3 sequence (DNA): TGTGCCACCGGGACAGGGGCAGGACGCGAGCAGTACTTC.

This clone appeared once. This chain links TRBV20-1 with TRBJ1-2; D might be TRBD1 (6 bases). Germline assignment: CDR1 DFQATT and CDR2 SNEGSKA (reference sequence). This CDR3 has 13 amino acids. Between the trimmed V and J ends, which lost 3 bases and 2 bases, there was a span of 10 bases. The DNA for the CDR3 is TGCAGTGCTAGTAGACAGGCGAACTATGGCTACACCTTC. It specifies CSASRQANYGYTF.

The chain has TRBV28 and TRBJ1-1, with D unclear. Per germline, CDR1 MDHEN and CDR2 SYDVKM. The CDR3 is 14 residues long. Trimming stripped 3 bases from V and 2 bases from J, with 10 bases between. This CDR3 reads CASSFGVINTEAFF. Here the CDR3 DNA reads TGTGCCAGCAGTTTTGGGGTCATAAACACTGAAGCTTTCTTT.

This clone was seen more than once but under ten times. V and J are TRBV5-1 and TRBJ1-5; D gene uncertain. The V end was cut by 4 bases, the J end by 3 bases, with 8 bases between. Germline V lookup: CDR1 SGHRS, CDR2 YFSETQ. The CDR3 has 13 residues. This chain's CDR3 is CASSRDTNQPQHF. For the CDR3, the DNA is TGCGCCAGCAGCAGGGATACCAATCAGCCCCAGCATTTT.

The gene calls are TRBV11-2 and TRBJ1-6; tentatively, D is TRBD1 (5 bases). V lost 0 bases to trimming and J lost 7 bases, with 13 bases between them. Per the germline V gene, CDR1 is SGHAT and CDR2 is FQNNGV. The CDR3 is 16 residues long. The CDR3 sequence: CASSLDAGYENSPLHF. The DNA of the CDR3 is TGTGCCAGCAGCTTAGATGCAGGGTACGAAAATTCACCCCTCCACTTT.

The V gene is TRBV4-2, the J gene TRBJ2-7, with D perhaps being TRBD1 or TRBD2 (5 bases each). The CDR3 has 15 residues. V gave up 0 bases and J gave up 7 bases, with 16 bases separating them. CDR1 and CDR2 from the germline V gene are LGHNA and YNFKEQ. The CDR3 is CASSQDGTYFIEQYF. In nucleotides, the CDR3 is TGTGCCAGCAGCCAAGATGGGACCTACTTTATAGAGCAGTACTTC.

In its sample, this clone was seen once. The rearrangement links TRBV28 to TRBJ1-2; TRBD1 is a possible D gene (5 bases). Germline V gene data show CDR1 as MDHEN and CDR2 as SYDVKM. The CDR3 runs 14 residues. Trimming stripped 5 bases from V and 4 bases from J, with 14 bases between. The CDR3 coding sequence is TGTGCCAGCAGTCTCCCCGGGGCCTTCTATGGCTACACCTTC. This codes for CASSLPGAFYGYTF.

The rearrangement uses TRBV18 and TRBJ2-3; the match to TRBD2 covers 8 bases. Trimming took 2 bases from V and 0 from J; bases not matched to a gene: 1. Germline V gives CDR1 KGHSH, CDR2 LQKENI. The CDR3 is made up of 15 amino acids. This CDR3 reads CASSPSGGSTDTQYF. For the CDR3, the DNA is TGTGCCAGCTCACCAAGCGGGGGTAGCACAGATACGCAGTATTTT.

The V gene is TRBV28, the J gene TRBJ1-2; D not certain. Germline CDR1 and CDR2: MDHEN and SYDVKM. Trimming took off 1 base at V and 0 bases at J, with 12 bases between the two ends. The length of the CDR3 is 16 residues. This CDR3 reads CASSLSGELPNYGYTF. CDR3 in DNA: TGTGCCAGCAGTTTATCGGGAGAACTCCCTAACTATGGCTACACCTTC.